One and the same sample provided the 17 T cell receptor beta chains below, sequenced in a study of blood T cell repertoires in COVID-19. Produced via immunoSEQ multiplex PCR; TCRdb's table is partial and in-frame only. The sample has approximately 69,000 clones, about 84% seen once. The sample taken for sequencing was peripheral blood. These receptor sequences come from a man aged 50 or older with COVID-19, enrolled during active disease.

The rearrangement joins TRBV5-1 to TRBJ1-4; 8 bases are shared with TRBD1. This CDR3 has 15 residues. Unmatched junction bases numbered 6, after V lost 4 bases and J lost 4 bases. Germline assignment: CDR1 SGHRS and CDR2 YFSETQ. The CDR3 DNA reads TGCGCCAGCAGCCTTCAGGGGGCCCTTAATGAAAAACTGTTTTTT. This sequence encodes CASSLQGALNEKLFF. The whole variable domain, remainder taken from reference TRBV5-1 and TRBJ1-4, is KAGVTQTPRYLIKTRGQQVTLSCSPISGHRSVSWYQQTPGQGLQFLFEYFSETQRNKGNFPGRFSGRQFSNSRSEMNVSTLELGDSALYLCASSLQGALNEKLFFGSGTQLSVL.

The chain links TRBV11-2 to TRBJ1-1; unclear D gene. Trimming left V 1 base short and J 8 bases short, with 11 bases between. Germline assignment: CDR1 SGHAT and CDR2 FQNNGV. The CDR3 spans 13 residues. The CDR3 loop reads CASSLGLSSEAFF. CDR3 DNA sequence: TGTGCCAGCAGCTTAGGTCTCTCCTCGGAAGCTTTCTTT.

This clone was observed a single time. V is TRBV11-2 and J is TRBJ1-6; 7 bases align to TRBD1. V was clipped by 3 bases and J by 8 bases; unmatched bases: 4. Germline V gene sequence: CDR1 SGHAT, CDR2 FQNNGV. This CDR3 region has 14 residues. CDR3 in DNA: TGTGCCAGCAGCTTTAGAGGGGGCGATTCACCCCTCCACTTT. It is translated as CASSFRGGDSPLHF.

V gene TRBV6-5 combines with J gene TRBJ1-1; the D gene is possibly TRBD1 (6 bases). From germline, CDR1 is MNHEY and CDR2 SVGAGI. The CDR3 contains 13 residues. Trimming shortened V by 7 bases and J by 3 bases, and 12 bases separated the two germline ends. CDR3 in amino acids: CASTPTGYTEAFF. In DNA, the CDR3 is TGTGCCAGCACCCCAACAGGGTACACTGAAGCTTTCTTT.

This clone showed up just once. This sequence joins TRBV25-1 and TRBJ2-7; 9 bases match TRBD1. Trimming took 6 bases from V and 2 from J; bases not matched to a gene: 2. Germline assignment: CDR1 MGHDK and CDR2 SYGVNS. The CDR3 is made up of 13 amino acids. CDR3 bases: TGTGCCAGCAGGGGGACAGGGCCCTACGAGCAGTACTTC. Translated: CASRGTGPYEQYF.

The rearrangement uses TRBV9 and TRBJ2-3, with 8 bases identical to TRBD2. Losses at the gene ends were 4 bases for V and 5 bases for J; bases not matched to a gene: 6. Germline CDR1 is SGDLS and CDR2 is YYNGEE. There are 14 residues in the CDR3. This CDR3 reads CASSQGLVVDTQYF. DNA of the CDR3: TGTGCCAGCAGCCAGGGACTAGTGGTAGATACGCAGTATTTT.

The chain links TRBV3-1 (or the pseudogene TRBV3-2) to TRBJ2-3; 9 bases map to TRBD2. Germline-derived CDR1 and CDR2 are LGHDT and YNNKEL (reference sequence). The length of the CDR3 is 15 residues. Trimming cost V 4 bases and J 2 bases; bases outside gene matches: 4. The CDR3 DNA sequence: TGTGCCAGCAGCCCCTCTAGCGGGGTCACAGATACGCAGTATTTT. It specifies CASSPSSGVTDTQYF.

The CDR3 loop is CASSSGTGWGVDEQFF. The CDR3 DNA reads as TGCGCCAGCAGCTCCGGGACAGGGTGGGGTGTCGATGAGCAGTTCTTC. The V and J genes are TRBV5-1 and TRBJ2-1, with 9 nucleotides matching TRBD1. The CDR3 loop spans 16 amino acids. Germline V gene sequence: CDR1 SGHRS, CDR2 YFSETQ. The V segment lost 3 bases and the J segment 8 bases; nucleotides outside the gene matches: 12.

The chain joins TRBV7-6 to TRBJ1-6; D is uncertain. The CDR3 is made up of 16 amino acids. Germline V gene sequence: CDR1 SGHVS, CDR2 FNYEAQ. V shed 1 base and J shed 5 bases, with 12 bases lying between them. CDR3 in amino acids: CASSLEVRPDNSPLHF. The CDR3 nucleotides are TGTGCCAGCAGCTTAGAGGTCAGGCCAGATAATTCACCCCTCCACTTT.

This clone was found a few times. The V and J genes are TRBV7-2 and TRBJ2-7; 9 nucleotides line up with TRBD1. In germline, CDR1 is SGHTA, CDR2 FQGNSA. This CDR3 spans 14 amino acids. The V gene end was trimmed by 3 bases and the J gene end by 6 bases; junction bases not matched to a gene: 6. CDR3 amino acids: CASSLQWTGAEQYF. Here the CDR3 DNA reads TGTGCCAGCAGCTTGCAATGGACAGGGGCCGAGCAGTACTTC.

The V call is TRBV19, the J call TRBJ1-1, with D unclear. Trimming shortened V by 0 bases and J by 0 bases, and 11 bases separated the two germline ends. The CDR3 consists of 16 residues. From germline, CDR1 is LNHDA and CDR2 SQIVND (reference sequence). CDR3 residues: CASSIDSDFMNTEAFF. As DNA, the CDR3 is TGTGCCAGTAGTATAGACTCAGATTTTATGAACACTGAAGCTTTCTTT.

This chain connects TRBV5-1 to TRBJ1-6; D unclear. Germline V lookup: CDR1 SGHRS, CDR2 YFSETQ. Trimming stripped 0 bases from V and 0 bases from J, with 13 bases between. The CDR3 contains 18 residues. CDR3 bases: TGCGCCAGCAGCTTGGTACCCCAAGGAGCCTCCTATAATTCACCCCTCCACTTT. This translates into CASSLVPQGASYNSPLHF.

The CDR3 DNA is TGTGCCACCAGTGACCCCGACAGGGGGCAGGGCTACACCTTC. Translating gives CATSDPDRGQGYTF. The chain recombines TRBV24-1 with TRBJ1-2; the match to TRBD1 covers 10 bases. The CDR3 has 14 residues. The germline gives CDR1 KGHDR, CDR2 SFDVKD. The V and J ends lost 4 bases and 8 bases, in that order; junction bases with no gene match: 6.

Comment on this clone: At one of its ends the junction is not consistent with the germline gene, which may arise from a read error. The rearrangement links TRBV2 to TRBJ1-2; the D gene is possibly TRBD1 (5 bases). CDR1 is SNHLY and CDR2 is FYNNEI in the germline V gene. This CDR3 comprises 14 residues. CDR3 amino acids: CATSDGGRIYGYTF. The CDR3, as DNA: TGTGCCACCAGTGACGGGGGGAGAATTTACGGCTACACCTTC.

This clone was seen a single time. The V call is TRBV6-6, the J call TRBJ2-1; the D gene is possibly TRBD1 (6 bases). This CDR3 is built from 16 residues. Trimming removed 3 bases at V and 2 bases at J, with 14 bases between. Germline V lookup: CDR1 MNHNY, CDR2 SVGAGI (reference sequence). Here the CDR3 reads CASSYPRAGAYNEQFF. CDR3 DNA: TGTGCCAGCAGTTATCCCCGGGCAGGGGCCTACAATGAGCAGTTCTTC.

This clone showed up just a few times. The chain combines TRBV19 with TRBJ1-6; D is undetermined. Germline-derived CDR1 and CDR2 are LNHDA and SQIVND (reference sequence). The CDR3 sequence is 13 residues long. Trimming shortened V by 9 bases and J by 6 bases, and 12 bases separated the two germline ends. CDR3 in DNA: TGTGCCAGCCGAGGACTGACTAATTCACCCCTCCACTTT. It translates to CASRGLTNSPLHF.

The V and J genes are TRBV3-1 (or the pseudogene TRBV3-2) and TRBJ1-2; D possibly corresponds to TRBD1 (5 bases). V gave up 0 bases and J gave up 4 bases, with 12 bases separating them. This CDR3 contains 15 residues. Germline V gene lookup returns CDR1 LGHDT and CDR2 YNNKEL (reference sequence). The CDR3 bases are TGTGCCAGCAGCCAAGATACTACGACAGCCTATGGCTACACCTTC. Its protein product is CASSQDTTTAYGYTF.